This entry lists 31 T cell receptor beta chains sequenced from one sample in a study of CD8 T cells in ankylosing spondylitis. The study, taken as a whole, reports: A TCR beta motif of 7 to 9 highly homologous variants seemed to mark ankylosing spondylitis blood.

For these receptors, no antigen is known. A single record per CDR3 protein comes from TCRdb applying MiXCR to the 5' RACE reads. Of fewer than 550,000 distinct CDR3 sequences listed, roughly 5% are singletons. The sample taken for sequencing was blood, either unsorted or a sorted T cell fraction (not recorded which). The receptors shown here come from a male donor with ankylosing spondylitis.

This clonotype appeared many times. V gene TRBV9 combines with J gene TRBJ2-1; TRBD2 is a possible D gene (6 bases). The V and J ends lost 4 bases and 0 bases respectively, with 14 bases between them. The CDR3 extends over 16 amino acids. The V gene's germline CDR1 is SGDLS and CDR2 YYNGEE. CDR3 residues: CASSPGTGSSYNEQFF. DNA for the CDR3: TGTGCCAGCAGCCCTGGGACTGGAAGCTCCTACAATGAGCAGTTCTTC.

This clonotype was seen many times. The chain joins TRBV12-3 or TRBV12-4 to TRBJ1-2; 7 bases map to TRBD1. The trim removed 8 bases at V and 4 bases at J, leaving 10 bases unmatched. This CDR3 comprises 14 residues. For the CDR3, the DNA is TGTGCCAGCGTCGGAGGGACAGATGGCTATGGCTACACCTTC. It encodes CASVGGTDGYGYTF.

The sample holds many counts of this clonotype. V gene TRBV7-2 combines with J gene TRBJ1-2, with D possibly matching TRBD1 (5 bases). The V gene lost 4 bases and the J gene lost 8 bases, with 8 bases spanning the gap. CDR1 and CDR2 (germline): SGHTA, FQGNSA. This CDR3 spans 11 amino acids. The CDR3 loop reads CASSWGGGYTF. DNA for the CDR3: TGTGCCAGCAGCTGGGGGGGAGGCTACACCTTC.

This clonotype came up a few times. The chain carries TRBV2 and TRBJ2-7; no reliable D call. The CDR3 has 12 residues. V was trimmed by 6 bases and J by 4 bases, leaving 10 bases between them. Germline V gene sequence: CDR1 SNHLY, CDR2 FYNNEI. The CDR3 coding sequence is TGTGCCAGCAGACAAAATAGATACGAGCAGTACTTC. Translating gives CASRQNRYEQYF.

This clonotype was counted many times. The chain has TRBV11-2 and TRBJ2-1; 9 bases map to TRBD2. The CDR3 length is 17 residues. Trimming at V came to 5 bases and at J to 1 base, leaving 9 bases not matched to a gene. Germline V gene data show CDR1 as SGHAT and CDR2 as FQNNGV. This chain's CDR3 is CASSRSGGLLSYNEQFF. CDR3 coding DNA: TGTGCCAGCAGCCGTAGCGGGGGTCTCCTATCCTACAATGAGCAGTTCTTC.

In this sample, this clonotype turned up a few times. J is TRBJ2-1 and V is TRBV7-2; the D gene is possibly TRBD2 (6 bases). Germline V gives CDR1 SGHTA, CDR2 FQGNSA. The CDR3 is made up of 15 amino acids. V was shortened by 5 bases and J by 1 base, with 12 bases between the two germline ends. The CDR3 DNA follows: TGTGCCAGCAGCCCACTAGCCCAATCCTACAATGAGCAGTTCTTC. Protein: CASSPLAQSYNEQFF.

This clonotype was recorded at least ten times. The chain combines TRBV5-1 with TRBJ1-1; D is perhaps TRBD1 (6 bases). Germline lookup yields CDR1 SGHRS and CDR2 YFSETQ. The V and J ends lost 4 bases and 7 bases respectively, with 17 bases between them. The CDR3 contains 14 residues. CDR3 sequence (DNA): TGCGCCAGCAGCGGGGGGGCAGGGGATTATGAAGCTTTCTTT. Its translation: CASSGGAGDYEAFF.

In this sample, this clonotype turned up many times. The J gene is TRBJ2-1, the V gene TRBV7-3; 7 positions match TRBD1. The CDR3 has 16 amino acids. V was pared by 4 bases and J by 7 bases, with 13 bases of the junction left unmatched. Germline values: CDR1 SGHTA, CDR2 FQGTGA. As DNA, the CDR3 is TGTGCCAGCAGCTCCATAGGGGGCGGATTGGGGAATGAGCAGTTCTTC. This encodes CASSSIGGGLGNEQFF.

Many counts were recorded for this clonotype. This chain links TRBV4-3 with TRBJ2-7, with 9 positions matching TRBD1. CDR1 and CDR2 (germline): LGHNA, YSLEER. V lost 0 bases and J lost 5; bases outside the gene matches: 5. The CDR3 loop spans 15 amino acids. CDR3 sequence (DNA): TGCGCCAGCAGCCAAGATACAGGGGGCTGGAACGAGCAGTACTTC. Protein product: CASSQDTGGWNEQYF.

This clonotype has a count of ten or more. The rearrangement joins TRBV7-9 to TRBJ1-2; D not certain. Germline CDR1 is SEHNR and CDR2 is FQNEAQ (reference sequence). This CDR3 is 15 amino acids long. V lost 3 bases, J lost 4 bases, and 15 bases lay in between. CDR3 loop: CASSFAPREAYGYTF. CDR3 nucleotides: TGTGCCAGCAGCTTCGCTCCACGTGAGGCCTATGGCTACACCTTC.

This clonotype was counted only a few times. This sequence joins TRBV30 and TRBJ2-3; the D gene is possibly TRBD1 (5 bases). The CDR3 runs to 11 residues. V was pared by 3 bases and J by 4 bases, with 5 bases between. Germline V gene lookup returns CDR1 GTSNPN and CDR2 SVGIG (reference sequence). The CDR3 spells CAWRGADTQYF. CDR3 coding DNA: TGTGCCTGGAGAGGGGCAGATACGCAGTATTTT.

This clonotype was detected ten times or more. The chain is built from TRBV28 and TRBJ2-2; either TRBD1 or TRBD2 may fit D (5 bases each). Trimming pared 4 bases from V and 6 bases from J, leaving 18 bases between. Germline values: CDR1 MDHEN, CDR2 SYDVKM. The CDR3 is 16 amino acids. CDR3 in DNA: TGTGCCAGCAGTTCCAATCCTGAACGAGGGGCCGGGGAGCTGTTTTTT. Its translation: CASSSNPERGAGELFF.

This clonotype was recorded many times. This chain links TRBV6-1 with TRBJ2-7; 9 bases are shared with TRBD1. This CDR3 spans 16 amino acids. CDR1 and CDR2 (germline): MNHNS, SASEGT. After removal of 5 bases from V and 2 bases from J, the junction contained 10 bases not matched to a gene. The CDR3 is CASSRAGTGRTYEQYF. In nucleotides, the CDR3 is TGTGCCAGCAGTCGGGCTGGGACAGGGAGGACCTACGAGCAGTACTTC.

The sample holds a few counts of this clonotype. The gene calls are TRBV4-2 and TRBJ2-3, with 7 bases fitting TRBD2. J gave up 2 bases and V 2 bases, and 16 bases lay outside the gene matches. Germline CDR1 reads LGHNA; CDR2 reads YNFKEQ. There are 19 residues in the CDR3. In DNA, the CDR3 is TGTGCCAGCAGCCAAAATCCGGTACCCAGCGGGATTAACACAGATACGCAGTATTTT. This sequence encodes CASSQNPVPSGINTDTQYF.

Regarding this clonotype: This may be a read error, as it is one base from a much larger clone. This chain uses TRBV7-3 with TRBJ2-2; TRBD1 matches at 12 bases. Germline V gene sequence: CDR1 SGHTA, CDR2 FQGTGA. The CDR3 has 18 amino acids. CDR3 nucleotides: TGTGCCAGCAGCTTAAAAGCGGGACAGGGGGCTGAGACCGGGGAGCTGCTTTTT. It encodes CASSLKAGQGAETGELLF. The entire variable domain, with the rest obtained from reference TRBV7-3 and TRBJ2-2, is as follows: GAGVSQTPSNKVTEKGKYVELRCDPISGHTALYWYRQSLGQGPEFLIYFQGTGAADDSGLPNDRFFAVRPEGSVSTLKIQRTERGDSAVYLCASSLKAGQGAETGELLFGEGSRLTVL.

This clonotype was counted many times. The chain couples TRBV7-8 to TRBJ1-6, with a weak D call TRBD1 (6 bases). V was trimmed by 1 base and J by 7 bases, leaving 17 bases between them. The germline gives CDR1 SGHVS, CDR2 FQNEAQ. The CDR3 is 17 residues long. CDR3 coding DNA: TGTGCCAGCAGCTTAGGCCGCAGGGGTCTAGGCAATTCACCCCTCCACTTT. Its protein is CASSLGRRGLGNSPLHF.

This clonotype was picked up many times. The chain joins TRBV3-1 to TRBJ1-2, with D uncertain. Trimming pared 5 bases from V and 4 bases from J, leaving 14 bases between. Germline V gives CDR1 LGHDT, CDR2 YNNKEL (reference sequence). This CDR3 is 14 amino acids long. Written as DNA, the CDR3 is TGTGCCAGCAGCTCCTTGGACGGCACCTATGGCTACACCTTC. This translates into CASSSLDGTYGYTF. The full variable domain, completed using reference TRBV3-1 and TRBJ1-2, is DTAVSQTPKYLVTQMGNDKSIKCEQNLGHDTMYWYKQDSKKFLKIMFSYNNKELIINETVPNRFSPKSPDKAHLNLHINSLELGDSAVYFCASSSLDGTYGYTFGSGTRLTVV.

At least ten counts were recorded for this clonotype. V gene TRBV20-1 combines with J gene TRBJ2-4, with unresolved D. Germline CDR1 DFQATT, CDR2 SNEGSKA (reference sequence). The CDR3 extends over 12 amino acids. Trimming removed 3 bases at V and 9 bases at J, with 12 bases between. This CDR3 reads CSASPPPGIQYF. The CDR3 DNA is TGCAGTGCTAGCCCCCCCCCGGGCATTCAGTACTTC.

V is TRBV20-1 and J is TRBJ2-1; 9 bases align to TRBD2. CDR1 and CDR2 from the germline V gene are DFQATT and SNEGSKA (reference sequence). The CDR3 totals 14 residues. V lost 5 bases to trimming and J lost 4 bases; unmatched junction nucleotides: 6. The CDR3: CSARSGSLYNEQFF. In DNA form, the CDR3 reads TGCAGTGCTCGTAGCGGGAGTCTTTACAATGAGCAGTTCTTC.

CDR3 bases: TGCAGCGTTGAACCTCGGGGAGCGGACTATGGCTACACCTTC. This encodes CSVEPRGADYGYTF. V and J are TRBV29-1 and TRBJ1-2; the D is unclear. The CDR3 runs to 14 residues. The V gene's germline CDR1 is SQVTM and CDR2 ANQGSEA. V was cut by 2 bases and J by 3 bases, with 13 bases left in between.

This clonotype was observed many times. This chain uses TRBV7-8 with TRBJ2-2; no clear D gene. Trimming pared 6 bases from V and 5 bases from J, leaving 1 base between. The CDR3 runs to 10 residues. The V gene's germline CDR1 is SGHVS and CDR2 FQNEAQ. The CDR3 protein is CASSTGELFF. The CDR3 DNA reads as TGTGCCAGCAGTACCGGGGAGCTGTTTTTT.

This clonotype has ten or more counts. The V and J genes are TRBV20-1 and TRBJ1-6; 8 nucleotides align to TRBD1. Germline CDR1 DFQATT, CDR2 SNEGSKA (reference sequence). The CDR3 is 15 residues long. The J segment lost 8 bases and the V segment lost 0 bases, leaving 6 bases of the junction unmatched. DNA for the CDR3: TGCAGTGCTAGAGAACCGACAGGGGAAGATTCACCCCTCCACTTT. As protein: CSAREPTGEDSPLHF.

This clonotype occurred many times. The chain combines TRBV5-1 with TRBJ2-1, with TRBD1 matching 7 bases. Unmatched junction bases numbered 10, after V lost 4 bases and J lost 9 bases. CDR1 is SGHRS, CDR2 YFSETQ, per germline. The CDR3 runs to 14 residues. The CDR3 sequence is CASSGGQSVGEQFF. DNA of the CDR3: TGCGCCAGCAGCGGGGGACAGTCCGTCGGTGAGCAGTTCTTC.

This clonotype was observed many times. The chain joins TRBV15 to TRBJ1-3; D unclear. Germline CDR1 reads LNHNV; CDR2 reads YYDKDF (reference sequence). Trimming shortened V by 4 bases and J by 4 bases, and 17 bases separated the two germline ends. This CDR3 is 16 amino acids long. CDR3 DNA: TGTGCCACCAGCACTTACTTCGGAACAGTAGGAAACACCATATATTTT. Translation: CATSTYFGTVGNTIYF.

This clonotype was counted between two and nine times. The CDR3 reads CASKYSEETQYF. Here the CDR3 DNA reads TGTGCCAGCAAATACAGCGAAGAGACCCAGTACTTC. The chain uses TRBV6-4 and TRBJ2-5; D remains ambiguous. Germline CDR1 MRHNA, CDR2 SNTAGT. V was clipped by 7 bases and J by 3 bases, with 9 bases between them. CDR3 length: 12 amino acids.

This clonotype was found many times. The V gene is TRBV29-1, the J gene TRBJ2-7; D may be TRBD1 or TRBD2 (5 bases each). Germline V gene sequence: CDR1 SQVTM, CDR2 ANQGSEA. Trimming removed 4 bases at V and 5 bases at J, with 12 bases between. The CDR3 loop spans 12 amino acids. The CDR3 loop is CSVVPGTNEQYF. The CDR3 DNA reads TGCAGCGTTGTACCAGGGACGAACGAGCAGTACTTC.

The rearrangement links TRBV18 to TRBJ1-4; unclear D gene. CDR1 is KGHSH, CDR2 LQKENI, per germline. CDR3 length: 17 amino acids. The V gene lost 2 bases and the J gene lost 10 bases, with 23 bases spanning the gap. The CDR3 DNA reads TGTGCCAGCTCACCAGGGCAGCCGGCCGCCCCCCTTGGAAAACTGTTTTTT. This codes for CASSPGQPAAPLGKLFF.

With regard to this clonotype: This may be a read error: a much more frequent sequence differs by one nucleotide. This chain joins TRBV3-1 and TRBJ1-1; D is undetermined. Germline-derived CDR1 and CDR2 are LGHDT and YNNKEL (reference sequence). The CDR3 sequence is 14 residues long. V shed 2 bases and J shed 1 base, with 8 bases lying between them. This CDR3 reads CASSQWLENTEAFF. The CDR3 DNA reads TGTGCCAGCAGCCAATGGTTGGAGAACACTGAAGCTTTCTTT.

This clonotype was seen many times. V gene TRBV11-1 combines with J gene TRBJ2-3, with D possibly being TRBD1 (5 bases). The CDR3 is 15 amino acids. Between the trimmed V and J ends, which lost 7 bases and 0 bases, there was a span of 14 bases. CDR1 is SGHAT, CDR2 FQDESV, per germline (reference sequence). The chain's CDR3 is CASNPVTASTDTQYF. Written as DNA, the CDR3 is TGTGCCAGCAACCCAGTGACAGCGAGCACAGATACGCAGTATTTT.

The rearrangement uses TRBV4-2 and TRBJ2-2, with TRBD2 matching over 12 bases. The CDR3 has 18 amino acids. CDR1 is LGHNA, CDR2 YNFKEQ, per germline. The V and J ends lost 0 bases and 7 bases, in that order; junction bases with no gene match: 9. This chain's CDR3 is CASSQEARLAGVVGELFF. For the CDR3, the DNA is TGTGCCAGCAGCCAAGAAGCCCGACTAGCGGGAGTTGTCGGGGAGCTGTTTTTT.

This clonotype was counted ten times or more. The chain joins TRBV27 to TRBJ2-7, with 7 bases that match TRBD2. Per the germline V gene, CDR1 is MNHEY and CDR2 is SMNVEV (reference sequence). This CDR3 has 18 amino acids. V lost 0 bases to trimming and J lost 3 bases; unmatched junction nucleotides: 14. CDR3 coding DNA: TGTGCCAGCAGTTTATCGATGATTAGGGGAGGGATTTACTACGAGCAGTACTTC. Amino acids: CASSLSMIRGGIYYEQYF.